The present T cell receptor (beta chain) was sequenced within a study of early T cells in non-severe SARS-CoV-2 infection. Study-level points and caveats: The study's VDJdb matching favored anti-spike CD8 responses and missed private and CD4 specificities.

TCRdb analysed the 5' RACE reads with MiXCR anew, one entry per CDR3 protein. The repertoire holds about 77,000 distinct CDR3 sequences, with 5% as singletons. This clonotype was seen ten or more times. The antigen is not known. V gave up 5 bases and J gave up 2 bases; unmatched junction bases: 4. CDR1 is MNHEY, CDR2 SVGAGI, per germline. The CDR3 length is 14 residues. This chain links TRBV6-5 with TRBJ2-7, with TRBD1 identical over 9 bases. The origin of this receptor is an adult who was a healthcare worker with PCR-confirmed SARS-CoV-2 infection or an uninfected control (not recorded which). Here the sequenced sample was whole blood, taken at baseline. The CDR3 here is CASSRTGEAYEQYF. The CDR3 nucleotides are TGTGCCAGCAGTCGGACAGGGGAGGCCTACGAGCAGTACTTC.